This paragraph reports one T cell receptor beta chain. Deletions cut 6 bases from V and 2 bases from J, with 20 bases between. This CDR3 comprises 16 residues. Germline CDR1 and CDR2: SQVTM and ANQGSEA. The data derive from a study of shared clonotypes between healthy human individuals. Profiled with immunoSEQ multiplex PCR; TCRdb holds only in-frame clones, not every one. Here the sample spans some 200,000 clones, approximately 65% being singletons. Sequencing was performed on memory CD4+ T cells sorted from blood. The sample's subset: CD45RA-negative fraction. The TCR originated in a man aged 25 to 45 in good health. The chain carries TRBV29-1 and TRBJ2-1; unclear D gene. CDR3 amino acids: CSVNLPDPQTYNEQFF. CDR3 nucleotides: TGCAGCGTAAACCTTCCGGACCCGCAGACCTACAATGAGCAGTTCTTC.